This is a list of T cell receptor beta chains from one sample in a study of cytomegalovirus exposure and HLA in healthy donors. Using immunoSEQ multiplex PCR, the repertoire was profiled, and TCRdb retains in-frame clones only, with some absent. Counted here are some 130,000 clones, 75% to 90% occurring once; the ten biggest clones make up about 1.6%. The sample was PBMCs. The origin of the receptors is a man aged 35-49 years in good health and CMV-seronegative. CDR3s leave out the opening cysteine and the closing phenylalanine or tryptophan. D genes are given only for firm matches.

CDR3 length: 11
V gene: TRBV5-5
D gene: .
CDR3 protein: ASSLASNEKLF

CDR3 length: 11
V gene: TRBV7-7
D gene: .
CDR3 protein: ASSLGAGGEQF

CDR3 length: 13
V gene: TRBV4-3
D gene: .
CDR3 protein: ASSQDSSEVDEQY

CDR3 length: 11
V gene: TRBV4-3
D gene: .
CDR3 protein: ASSQDRDDTIY

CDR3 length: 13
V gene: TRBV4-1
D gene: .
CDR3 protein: ASSQVGRGNQPQH

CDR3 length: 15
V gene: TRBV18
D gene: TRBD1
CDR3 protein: ASSSQSNRGFSEKLF

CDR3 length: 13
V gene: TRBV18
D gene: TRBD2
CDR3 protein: ASSELAGLGGEQF

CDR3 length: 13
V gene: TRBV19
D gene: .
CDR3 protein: ASSYGALSTDTQY

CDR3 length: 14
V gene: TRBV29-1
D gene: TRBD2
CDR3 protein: SVEFPEAGRDYEQY

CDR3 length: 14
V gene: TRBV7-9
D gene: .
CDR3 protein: ASSLAGRAENTEAF

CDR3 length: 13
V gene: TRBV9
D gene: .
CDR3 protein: ASSDGQLSNEKLF

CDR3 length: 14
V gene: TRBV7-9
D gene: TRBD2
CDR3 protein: ASSGLAGGVTGELF

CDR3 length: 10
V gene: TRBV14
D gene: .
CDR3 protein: ASSPSRLVVY

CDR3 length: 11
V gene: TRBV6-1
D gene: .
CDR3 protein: ASSEGLSYEQY

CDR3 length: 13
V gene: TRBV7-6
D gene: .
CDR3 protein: ASSTRGAGYNEQF

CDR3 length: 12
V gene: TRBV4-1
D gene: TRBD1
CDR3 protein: ASSQPGQASALH

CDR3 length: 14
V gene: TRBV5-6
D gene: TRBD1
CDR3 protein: ASSPGPHVQGASYT

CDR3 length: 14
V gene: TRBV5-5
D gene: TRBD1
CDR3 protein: ASSLVAGQGTYEQY

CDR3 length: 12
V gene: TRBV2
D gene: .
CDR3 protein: ASSGGTNSYEQY

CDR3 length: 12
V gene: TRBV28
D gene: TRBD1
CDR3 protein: ASSFRGPSYEQY

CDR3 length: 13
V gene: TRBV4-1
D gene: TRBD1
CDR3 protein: ASSQLDRDNYGYT

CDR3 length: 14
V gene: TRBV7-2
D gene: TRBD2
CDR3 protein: ASSLSSAGGGSEQY

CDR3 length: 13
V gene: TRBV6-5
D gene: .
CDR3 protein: ASSPEAPRKQPQH

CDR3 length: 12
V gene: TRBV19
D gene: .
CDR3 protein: ASSMGRPGNTIY

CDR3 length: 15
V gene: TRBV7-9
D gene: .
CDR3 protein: ASSLGGRPYSSYGYT

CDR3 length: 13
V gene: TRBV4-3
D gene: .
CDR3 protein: ASSQDGAEPVKLF

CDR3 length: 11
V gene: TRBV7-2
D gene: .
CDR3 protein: ASTSTRNTEAF

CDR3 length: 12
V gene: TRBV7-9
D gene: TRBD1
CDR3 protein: ASSSDRISYEQY

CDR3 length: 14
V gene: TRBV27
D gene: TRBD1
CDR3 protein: ASTSTGGGYTGELF

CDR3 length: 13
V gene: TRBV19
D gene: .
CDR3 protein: ASSIGQGWDQPQH

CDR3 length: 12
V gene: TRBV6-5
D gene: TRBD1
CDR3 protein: ASSQLDRAQPQH

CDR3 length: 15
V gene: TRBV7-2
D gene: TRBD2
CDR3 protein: ASSPGLAGVPYNEQF

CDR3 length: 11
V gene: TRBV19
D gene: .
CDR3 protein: ASRGVGAETQY

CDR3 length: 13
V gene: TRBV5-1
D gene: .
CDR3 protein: ASTRDLSSGNTIY